This T cell receptor (beta chain) was obtained from a study of cytomegalovirus exposure and HLA in healthy donors (dated by TCRdb to 2016 to 2017). As for the study more broadly: An earlier analysis of approximately 600 of the donors reported roughly 300 Gb of sequence data and 117 million unique TCR beta sequences from 150 million to 200 million T cells. An early release that covered about 600 HLA-typed donors contained approximately 300 gigabases of sequencing data and roughly 84 million unique TCR sequences. Of the 300 to 500 genotyped donors, 65% to 90% were placed in the genetic ancestry cluster associated with self-reported Caucasian donors. The study was designed to test whether signatures of past pathogen exposure could be identified by cataloging public T cell receptors. Using immunosequencing, the study profiled T cell repertoires from roughly 650 subjects and related those repertoires to cytomegalovirus serostatus. A separate validation cohort of approximately 130 different subjects was used in addition to the roughly 620-subject first cohort. The study combined high-throughput TCR immunosequencing, statistical association of individual TCRs with disease status, and machine learning to predict cytomegalovirus infection status. To study patterns of TCR occurrence, a later analysis re-analyzed previously published TCR beta repertoires from 500 to 850 donors and added high-resolution HLA genotyping. Rather than using new phenotypic data, the later analysis identified candidate immune exposures from TCR beta sequences and from how often those sequences occurred across donors. In an earlier analysis of roughly 600 of the donors, high-throughput TCR beta sequencing was used to judge whether each TCR beta V gene segment behaved as functional or pseudogenic. Alongside the repertoire data, information on donor age, sex, ethnicity and CMV serostatus was compiled. Genome-wide SNP genotypes for about 55% of the roughly 670 donors were used in a later genetic analysis, which treated that subset as a discovery cohort. Every discovery cohort repertoire had been produced on one sequencing platform. HLA typing included class I and class II loci at four-digit resolution. Typing coverage varied by locus: roughly 629-630 donors for A, B, C, DRB1 and DQB1; more than 500 for DQA1; about 570 for DPA1; around 490 for DPB1. Because of strong linkage in the cohort, five DR-DQ haplotypes were treated as single units for association and clustering. Among a few hundred genotyped donors of the cohort, an average of around 240,000 unique TCR beta nucleotide sequences were sequenced per donor, roughly 18% of them non-productive. Findings and caveats that apply to the study as a whole: Compared with equally common non-associated chains, HLA-associated TCR beta chains in a later analysis were more clonally expanded and had lower generation probabilities. A later analysis reported that several top co-occurrence clusters appeared linked to parvovirus B19, influenza, CMV and Epstein-Barr virus. Strong co-occurrence of HLA alleles, especially DR and DQ, made assigning TCR associations to individual alleles difficult. In vitro tests confirmed that a few of the cytomegalovirus-associated TCR beta chains recognize cytomegalovirus antigens. While some public TCRs were present in many individuals, most TCR sequences turned up only very rarely across donors. Presence/absence analyses assumed roughly uniform sequencing depth across donors, an assumption that may not hold. In this cohort, only TCR beta chains were sequenced, and detectable features were limited by the absence of alpha or paired-chain data. A later analysis found that TCR association rates varied across HLA loci, with DRB1 alleles showing the most associated TCRs and HLA-C alleles the fewest. In a later genetic analysis, fewer N-insertions in productive TCRs were reported among donors in an Asian-associated ancestry cluster than the approximately 710-donor mean. A later analysis found that most CMV-associated TCR beta chains appeared HLA-restricted, with HLA associations seemingly driven largely by CMV exposure. A further reported finding was that TCR beta sequences accurately predicted the HLA-A and HLA-B alleles for most subjects in the first cohort. For the cohort, immune exposure information was limited to CMV serostatus. Because HLA typing was missing for some donors at each locus, association tests included only the typed subset. According to the authors, the approach could potentially be generalized to other disease states and immunological phenotypes. Linkage disequilibrium might explain the correlated functional status among segregating V segments, but an unknown experimental factor could not be ruled out. Some IMGT-functional V segments, including TRBV6-2 and TRBV6-3, could not be distinguished by the 87-base-pair reads and were therefore excluded. In an earlier analysis of approximately 590 of the donors, most TCR beta V segments appeared in productive rearrangements about 87% or about 30% of the time, broadly matching IMGT annotations. The classifier was reported to diagnose cytomegalovirus status with high specificity and sensitivity in both the original cohort and the validation cohort. In the study, some 160 TCR beta chains were listed as associated with cytomegalovirus. About 15 rarely observed V segments, including chromosome 9 orphons, were excluded from the earlier analysis of a few hundred of the donors because counts were too low. At a false discovery rate of 0.05, a later analysis linked 15,000 to 20,000 TCR beta sequences to specific HLA alleles. The sequencing pipeline was judged likely to have produced a cluster of highly shared sequence variants as a technical artifact. In a later genetic analysis, a missense DCLRE1C variant was associated with V-gene and J-gene trimming of TCR beta chains, and the association was replicated in an independent cohort.

The germline V and J ends show losses of 5 bases and 4 bases respectively, and no gene match explains 7 bases of the junction. The germline V gene specifies SGHTA as CDR1 and FQGTGA as CDR2. Including cysteine and phenylalanine, the CDR3 has 16 amino acids. The entry retains the CDR3 DNA only, 48 bases that are in frame from base 1. The cohort was made up of 500 to 850 healthy bone marrow donors. Cohort members were all nominally healthy when sampled, although unrecorded immune exposures were likely present. The donor tested CMV seronegative, placing the donor among the approximately 360 seronegative members of the cohort. Each donor provided a peripheral blood sample, and peripheral blood mononuclear cells were used for TCR beta sequencing. The Qiagen DNeasy Blood Extraction Kit was used to extract genomic DNA from the blood cell samples. The library was prepared using the immunoSEQ multiplex PCR assay. A mixture of 60 forward primers for TCR Vbeta segments and 13 reverse primers for TCR Jbeta segments was used in the multiplex PCR. A multiplex PCR assay on genomic DNA amplified the CDR3 region of rearranged TCR beta genes. On the Illumina HiSeq System, the amplified TCR beta libraries were sequenced as 87-base-pair reads. The study's processing was this. Across the 640 or so repertoires, a later analysis counted roughly 77 million unique TCR beta chains, 9.5 million to 13 million of which were shared by at least two donors. To remove PCR and sequencing errors, raw reads were error-corrected and collapsed into unique sequences using a nearest-neighbor algorithm that merged closely related sequences. Alignment of CDR3 sequences to IMGT reference sequences was used to assign V, D and J gene segments. For a sequence to be retained, a match of at least six nucleotides to both a V gene segment and a J gene segment was required. Rearrangements were classified as productive when the CDR3 lacked stop codons and remained in frame with V and J, and all other rearrangements were classified as non-productive. CDR3 was defined by IMGT convention, running from the second conserved V-encoded cysteine to the conserved J-encoded phenylalanine. The earlier analysis of about 590 of the donors excluded sequences that lacked an unambiguous match to a single V gene segment. An earlier analysis of fewer than 650 of the donors classified V segments as functional when productive rearrangements were above 56.7% and as segregating when the standard deviation between donors was above 5%. A statistical classification framework was built to diagnose cytomegalovirus status from the catalog of TCR beta chain sequences. V and J gene assignment, in a later analysis, came from comparing TCR nucleotide sequences with IMGT/GENE-DB human TR gene sequences. Using the TCRdist pipeline, a later analysis assigned CDR3 sequences along with most-parsimonious VDJ recombination scenarios. In a later analysis, every TCR beta chain was defined by the combination of its CDR3 amino acid sequence and its V-gene family, and reads without a unique V-gene family were dropped. In a later analysis, approximately 640 highly shared, low-generation-probability nucleotide sequences were removed to address suspected cross-contamination and a sequencing artifact. For each public chain, a later analysis derived a clonal expansion index from normalized ranks of inferred template counts within each repertoire. Generation probabilities in a later analysis came from a VDJ recombination model fitted to out-of-frame rearrangements, and those results were checked against IGoR. Hypergeometric tests were used in a later analysis to score TCR-TCR, TCR-HLA and TCR-CMV co-occurrence, with a repertoire-size bias correction applied to the TCR pairs. False discovery rates were estimated in a later analysis by permuting HLA or CMV assignments 20 times. In a later analysis, co-occurring TCRs were grouped using DBSCAN, and TCRdist sequence similarity was added for clustering within HLA-allele-positive subsets. Co-occurrence clustering excluded repertoires with fewer than 30,000 or more than 120,000 public chains, plus five with anomalous nucleotide sharing. TCRdb provides this immuneACCESS table in a form limited to in-frame rearrangements. Some clones are lacking; in checked studies, under half of them reflect an unresolved V gene, and why the rest are absent is not known. The DNA was the basis for D and trimming; V, J and clone size are from that table. Present in this sample are 100,000 to 150,000 clones, approximately 80% of which were seen just once. In total, the top ten clones hold roughly 3.1% of the sample.

As concerns this clone: This receptor's antigen is unknown. There are no base qualities to consult, and no much larger clone falls within one base.

Sequenced: PBMCs. The chain couples TRBV7-3 to TRBJ2-1, with 11 bases in between that match TRBD1. The sequence was obtained from a man younger than 40 in good health and CMV-seronegative. The sequence in DNA is TGTGCCAGCAGCGCCTTGGGACAGGGGGGATACAATGAGCAGTTCTTC. Translated, this is CASSALGQGGYNEQFF.